The 12 T cell receptor beta chains below were found in one sample sequenced in a study of blood T cell repertoires in COVID-19. The method was immunoSEQ multiplex PCR; TCRdb's version includes in-frame clones alone and lacks a portion of them. The table includes approximately 350,000 clones, around 88% detected once. The sample taken for sequencing was peripheral blood. These TCRs come from a woman aged 60-75 years with COVID-19, enrolled during active disease.

The J gene is TRBJ2-2, the V gene TRBV2; a possible D gene is TRBD2 (7 bases). CDR1 and CDR2 from the germline V gene are SNHLY and FYNNEI. V lost 8 bases, J lost 0 bases, and 16 bases lay in between. The CDR3 extends over 16 amino acids. CDR3 nucleotides: TGTGCCAGCCGAGGGGGGGGGCGCTCGAACACCGGGGAGCTGTTTTTT. As protein: CASRGGGRSNTGELFF.

The chain links TRBV19 to TRBJ1-5; D perhaps matches TRBD1 (5 bases). CDR3 length: 11 amino acids. Germline CDR1 reads LNHDA; CDR2 reads SQIVND (reference sequence). The germline V and J ends were trimmed by 5 bases and 6 bases, with 5 bases remaining between them. CDR3 nucleotide sequence: TGTGCCAGTAGTCAGGGTCAGCCCCAGCATTTT. It is translated as CASSQGQPQHF.

This chain uses TRBV7-8 with TRBJ2-7, with D hard to call. The ends were cut back, 7 bases at V and 0 bases at J, with 10 bases in the middle. This CDR3 contains 13 residues. Germline loops: CDR1 SGHVS, CDR2 FQNEAQ. Here the CDR3 reads CASIPKSSYEQYF. Here the CDR3 DNA reads TGTGCCAGCATCCCTAAAAGCTCCTACGAGCAGTACTTC.

This clone was recorded a few times. The chain couples TRBV5-6 to TRBJ1-5; 8 bases are shared with TRBD1. Germline V CDR1 and CDR2: SGHDT, YYEEEE. With V trimmed by 6 bases and J by 4 bases, 12 bases remained unmatched. The CDR3 consists of 16 residues. The CDR3: CASTLLGQGANQPQHF. Written as DNA, the CDR3 is TGTGCCAGCACCCTCCTAGGACAGGGAGCAAATCAGCCCCAGCATTTT.

This clone was seen once. V is TRBV5-6 and J is TRBJ2-3, with TRBD1 as a possible D gene (6 bases). Germline CDR1 and CDR2: SGHDT and YYEEEE. This CDR3 contains 14 residues. V was trimmed by 3 bases and J by 2 bases, leaving 10 bases between them. For the CDR3, the DNA is TGTGCCAGCAGCTCGGACAGCTTCACAGATACGCAGTATTTT. Translation: CASSSDSFTDTQYF.

This clone is a singleton in its sample. This chain joins TRBV4-1 and TRBJ2-1; no reliable D call. Between the trimmed V and J ends, which lost 1 base and 3 bases, there was a span of 10 bases. This CDR3 has 15 amino acids. Looked up from germline, CDR1 is MGHRA and CDR2 is YSYEKL. CDR3 sequence (DNA): TGCGCCAGCAGCCAAGCCGAGGTTAGCTACAATGAGCAGTTCTTC. This sequence encodes CASSQAEVSYNEQFF.

The gene calls are TRBV5-1 and TRBJ1-3; TRBD1 agrees at 9 bases. The V gene's germline CDR1 is SGHRS and CDR2 YFSETQ. This CDR3 region has 16 residues. The V and J ends lost 0 bases and 2 bases, in that order; junction bases with no gene match: 3. CDR3 protein: CASSLGTGETGNTIYF. CDR3 bases: TGCGCCAGCAGCTTGGGGACAGGGGAGACTGGAAACACCATATATTTT.

This chain joins TRBV12-3 or TRBV12-4 and TRBJ1-1; TRBD1 is a possible D gene (6 bases). This CDR3 spans 12 amino acids. V was shortened by 3 bases and J by 12 bases, with 14 bases between the two germline ends. The chain's CDR3 is CASSFSGGTTFF. The CDR3 DNA is TGTGCCAGCAGTTTTTCGGGGGGGACAACTTTCTTT.

The chain uses TRBV19 and TRBJ1-5; D is undetermined. The CDR3 is made up of 14 amino acids. V dropped 3 bases and J dropped 0 bases, with 6 bases sitting between them. Germline CDR1 is LNHDA and CDR2 is SQIVND (reference sequence). The CDR3 DNA reads as TGTGCCAGTAGTATTACCGGTAGCAATCAGCCCCAGCATTTT. Its translation: CASSITGSNQPQHF.

The rearrangement joins TRBV20-1 to TRBJ2-3, with 8 bases fitting TRBD2. V was pared by 6 bases and J by 2 bases, with 10 bases of the junction left unmatched. Germline V gene lookup returns CDR1 DFQATT and CDR2 SNEGSKA (reference sequence). CDR3 length equals 15 residues. The CDR3 reads CSASPIAGNTDTQYF. CDR3 bases: TGCAGTGCCAGTCCAATAGCGGGGAACACAGATACGCAGTATTTT.

This rearrangement joins TRBV29-1 to TRBJ2-3, with D maybe TRBD1 (6 bases). The CDR3 is 13 amino acids. V shed 4 bases and J shed 5 bases, with 13 bases lying between them. CDR1 is SQVTM and CDR2 is ANQGSEA in the germline V gene. The chain's CDR3 is CSVATGKVDTQYF. The CDR3 DNA reads TGCAGCGTTGCAACAGGGAAGGTAGATACGCAGTATTTT.

The V and J genes are TRBV30 and TRBJ2-7; 11 bases fit TRBD1. The CDR3 loop spans 13 amino acids. Trimming removed 4 bases from V and 6 bases from J; junction bases left unmatched: 5. CDR1 GTSNPN and CDR2 SVGIG come from the germline V gene (reference sequence). The CDR3 coding sequence is TGTGCCTGGACCGGGACAGGGGGGGCCGAGCAGTACTTC. Encoded protein: CAWTGTGGAEQYF.